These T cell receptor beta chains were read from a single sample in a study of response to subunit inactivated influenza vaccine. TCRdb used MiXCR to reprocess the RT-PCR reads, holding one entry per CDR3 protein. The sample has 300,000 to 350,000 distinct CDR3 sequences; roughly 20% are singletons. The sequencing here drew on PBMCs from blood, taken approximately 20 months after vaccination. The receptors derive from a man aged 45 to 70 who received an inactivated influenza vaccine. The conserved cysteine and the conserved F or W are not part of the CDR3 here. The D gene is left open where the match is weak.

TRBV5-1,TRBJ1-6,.,ASSLEGKGSPLH
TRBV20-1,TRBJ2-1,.,SARGPTDNEQF
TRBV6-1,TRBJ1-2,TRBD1,ASSERQGHGYT
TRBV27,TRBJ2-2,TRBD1,ASSLGQGGELF
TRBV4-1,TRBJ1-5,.,ASSQGGTRNQPQH
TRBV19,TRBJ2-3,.,ASSIAGNTDTQY
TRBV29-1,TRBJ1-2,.,SVGINREPLRAYGYT
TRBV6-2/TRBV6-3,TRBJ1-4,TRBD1,ASNEMDRGPEKLF
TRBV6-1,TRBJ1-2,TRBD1,ASSLRGPEALYGYT
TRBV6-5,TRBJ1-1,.,ASSYSFSVGGTTEAF
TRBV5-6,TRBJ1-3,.,ASSISWESSGNTIY
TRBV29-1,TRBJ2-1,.,SVEAVLVNEQF
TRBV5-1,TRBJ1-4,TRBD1,ASSFSSGTGQEKLF
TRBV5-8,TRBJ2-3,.,ASSLGSRLTTDTQY
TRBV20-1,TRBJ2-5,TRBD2,SAVSGGQETQY
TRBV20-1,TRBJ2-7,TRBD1,SARAPTGTEQY
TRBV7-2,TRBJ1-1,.,ASSLNPEGEAF
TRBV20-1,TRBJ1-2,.,SARDFGTTGYGYT
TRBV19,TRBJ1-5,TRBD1,ASRGQGSNQPQH
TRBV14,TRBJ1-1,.,ASSHQGWNTEAF
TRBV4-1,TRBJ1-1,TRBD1,ASSLGTGDMNTEAF
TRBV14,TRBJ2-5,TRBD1,ASSPSDRVILGETQY
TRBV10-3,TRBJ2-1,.,AIAKSSYNEQF
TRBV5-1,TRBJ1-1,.,ASSLGPSNTEAF
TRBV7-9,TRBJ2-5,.,ASSFEYREETQY
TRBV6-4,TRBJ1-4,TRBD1,ASHRVTGGNDEKLF
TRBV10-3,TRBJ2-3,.,AIRANAGPTDTQY
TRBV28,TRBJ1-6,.,ASSLRGASPLH